The sequence of this T cell receptor (beta chain) was determined in a study of blood T cell repertoires in COVID-19. Across the whole study: Italy, Spain and the United States were the sources of the convalescent and acute COVID-19 samples. PBMCs, B-cell-depleted T cells, or T cells provided the cDNA or gDNA that made up the material.

Original analysis: Amplification of reference gene primers provided the estimated nucleated cell counts. This table comes from immunoSEQ multiplex PCR, and its TCRdb copy is limited to in-frame clones, with some not included. V and J calls and clone size are copied from that table; D and trimming were computed from the DNA. The sample carries 250,000 to 300,000 clones, 88% recorded once. The V end lost 0 bases, the J end lost 3 bases, and 10 bases lay between the germline ends. Germline assignment: CDR1 SGHRS and CDR2 YFSETQ. The CDR3 consists of 14 residues. Patients in Seattle were enrolled during active infection, then followed longitudinally.

The sequence was obtained from a woman aged 25 to 39 with COVID-19, enrolled during active disease. The rearrangement links TRBV5-1 to TRBJ2-7, with D unresolved. Sequenced sample: peripheral blood. The CDR3 DNA follows: TGCGCCAGCAGCTTGGATTTGGCGGACTACGAGCAGTACTTC. Its protein product is CASSLDLADYEQYF.